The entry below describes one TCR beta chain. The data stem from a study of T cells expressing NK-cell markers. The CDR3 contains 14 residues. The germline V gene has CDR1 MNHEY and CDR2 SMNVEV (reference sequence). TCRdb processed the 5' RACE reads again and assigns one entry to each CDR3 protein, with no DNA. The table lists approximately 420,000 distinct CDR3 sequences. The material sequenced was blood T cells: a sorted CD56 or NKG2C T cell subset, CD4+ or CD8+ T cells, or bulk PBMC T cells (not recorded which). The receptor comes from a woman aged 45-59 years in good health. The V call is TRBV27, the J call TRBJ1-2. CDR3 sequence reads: CASSPLLGRPIYTF.